This T cell receptor (beta chain) was profiled in a study of CD8 T cells in ankylosing spondylitis. Overall study results and limits: A TCR beta motif of eight highly homologous variants appeared characteristic of ankylosing spondylitis blood. The authors found the disease-linked clones to be CD8+ and relatively rare in peripheral blood.

Details on this clonotype: Its antigen is still unknown.

The CDR3 extends over 17 amino acids. Per germline, CDR1 KGHSH and CDR2 LQKENI. V lost 1 base to trimming and J lost 4 bases; unmatched junction nucleotides: 8. Preparation of TCR beta libraries was done by quantitative 5'-RACE with molecular barcodes. MiXCR was run by TCRdb on the 5' RACE reads, yielding one entry per CDR3 protein. In the table there are roughly 470,000 distinct CDR3 sequences, roughly 25% of which are singletons. The chain employs TRBV18 and TRBJ2-5; 11 positions agree with TRBD1. This clonotype was sampled from a male donor with ankylosing spondylitis. The material sequenced was blood, either unsorted or a sorted T cell fraction (not recorded which). The CDR3 is CASSPLPPGTGGETQYF. As DNA, the CDR3 is TGTGCCAGCTCACCACTCCCCCCCGGGACAGGGGGAGAGACCCAGTACTTC.